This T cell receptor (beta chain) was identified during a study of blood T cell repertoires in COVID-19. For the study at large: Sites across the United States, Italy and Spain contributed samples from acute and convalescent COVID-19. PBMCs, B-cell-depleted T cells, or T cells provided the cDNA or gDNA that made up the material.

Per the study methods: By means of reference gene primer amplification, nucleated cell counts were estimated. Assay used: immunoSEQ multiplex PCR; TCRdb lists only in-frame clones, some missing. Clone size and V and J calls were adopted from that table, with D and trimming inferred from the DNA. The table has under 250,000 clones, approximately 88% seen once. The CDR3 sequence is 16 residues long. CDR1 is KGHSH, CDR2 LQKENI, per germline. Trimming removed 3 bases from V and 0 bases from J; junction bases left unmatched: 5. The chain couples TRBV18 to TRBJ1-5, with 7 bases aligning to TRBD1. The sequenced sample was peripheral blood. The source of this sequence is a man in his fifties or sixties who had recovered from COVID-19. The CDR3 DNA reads TGTGCCAGCTCACCCGGGGACAGAAATAGCAATCAGCCCCAGCATTTT. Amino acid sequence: CASSPGDRNSNQPQHF.